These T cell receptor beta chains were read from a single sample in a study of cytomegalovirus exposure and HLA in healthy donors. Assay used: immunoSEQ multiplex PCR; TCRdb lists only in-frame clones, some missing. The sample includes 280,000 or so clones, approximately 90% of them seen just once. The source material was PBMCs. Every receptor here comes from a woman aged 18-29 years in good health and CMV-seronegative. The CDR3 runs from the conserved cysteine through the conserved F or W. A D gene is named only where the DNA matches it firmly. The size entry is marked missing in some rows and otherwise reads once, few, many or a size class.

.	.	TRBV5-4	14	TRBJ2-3	CASSLGSGTDTQYF	TGTGCCAGCAGCTTGGGGTCAGGGACAGATACGCAGTATTTT
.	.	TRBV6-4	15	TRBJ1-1	CASSDSGGKNTEAFF	TGTGCCAGCAGTGACTCGGGGGGGAAGAACACTGAAGCTTTCTTT
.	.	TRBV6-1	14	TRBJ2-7	CASSGVPISYEQYF	TGTGCCAGCTCCGGGGTCCCAATATCCTACGAGCAGTACTTC
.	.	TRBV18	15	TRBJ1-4	CASSPMATGPAKLFF	TGTGCCAGCTCACCGATGGCGACAGGTCCGGCGAAACTGTTTTTT
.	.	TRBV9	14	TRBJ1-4	CASSVDGQDEKLFF	TGTGCCAGCAGCGTAGACGGACAAGATGAAAAACTGTTTTTT
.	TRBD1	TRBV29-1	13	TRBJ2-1	CSVPKDRLDEQFF	TGCAGCGTCCCAAAGGACAGGTTGGATGAGCAGTTCTTC
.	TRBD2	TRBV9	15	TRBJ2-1	CASNQASGVHNEQFF	TGTGCCAGCAATCAGGCTAGCGGGGTACACAATGAGCAGTTCTTC
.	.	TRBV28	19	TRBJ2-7	CASSSPGQGQRGASYEQYF	TGTGCCAGCAGTAGCCCGGGACAGGGGCAGCGGGGGGCATCTTACGAGCAGTACTTC
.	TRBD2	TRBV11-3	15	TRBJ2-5	CASSPGLGDQETQYF	TGTGCCAGCAGCCCTGGACTAGGGGATCAAGAGACCCAGTACTTC
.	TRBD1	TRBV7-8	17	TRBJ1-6	CASSGTTGVRYNSPLHF	TGTGCCAGCAGCGGAACGACAGGGGTTCGCTATAATTCACCCCTCCACTTT
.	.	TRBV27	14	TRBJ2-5	CASSPDGYQETQYF	TGTGCCAGCAGCCCCGACGGGTACCAAGAGACCCAGTACTTC
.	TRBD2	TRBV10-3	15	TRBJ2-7	CAISEDGGGAYEQYF	TGTGCCATCAGTGAGGACGGCGGGGGGGCCTACGAGCAGTACTTC
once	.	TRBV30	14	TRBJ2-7	CAWSPRVSSYEQYF	TGTGCCTGGAGTCCGCGGGTAAGCTCCTACGAGCAGTACTTC
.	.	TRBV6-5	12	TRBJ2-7	CASTPLSYEQYF	TGTGCCAGCACTCCCCTATCCTACGAGCAGTACTTC
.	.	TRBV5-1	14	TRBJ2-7	CASSQVPGTYEQYF	TGCGCCAGCAGCCAGGTCCCGGGGACCTACGAGCAGTACTTC
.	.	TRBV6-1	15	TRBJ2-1	CASSPTHGGYNEQFF	TGTGCCAGCAGCCCGACCCATGGAGGGTACAATGAGCAGTTCTTC
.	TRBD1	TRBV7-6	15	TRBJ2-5	CASSRQGSVQETQYF	TGTGCCAGCAGCCGACAGGGGTCAGTCCAAGAGACCCAGTACTTC
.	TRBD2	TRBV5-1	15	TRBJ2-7	CASSELAGASYEQYF	TGCGCCAGCAGCGAACTAGCGGGGGCGTCCTACGAGCAGTACTTC
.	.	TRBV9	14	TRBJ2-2	CASSTGINTGELFF	TGTGCCAGCAGCACAGGGATAAACACCGGGGAGCTGTTTTTT
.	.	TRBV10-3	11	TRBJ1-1	CAISEGNEAFF	TGTGCCATCAGTGAGGGCAATGAAGCTTTCTTT
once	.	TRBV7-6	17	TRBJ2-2	CASSSPTGTVNTGELFF	TGTGCCAGCAGCTCGCCGACAGGCACCGTGAACACCGGGGAGCTGTTTTTT
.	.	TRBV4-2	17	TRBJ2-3	CASSQEASRRGTDTQYF	TGTGCCAGCAGCCAAGAGGCTAGCCGGAGGGGTACAGATACGCAGTATTTT
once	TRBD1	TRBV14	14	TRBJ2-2	CASSRWTGRGELFF	TGTGCCAGCAGCCGATGGACAGGGAGGGGGGAGCTGTTTTTT
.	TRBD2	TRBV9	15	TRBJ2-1	CASTVGGGVNNEQFF	TGTGCCAGCACCGTAGGCGGGGGGGTAAACAATGAGCAGTTCTTC
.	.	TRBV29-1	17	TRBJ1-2	CSVISSEGGSGNYGYTF	TGCAGCGTTATCTCATCGGAGGGTGGGTCTGGTAATTATGGCTACACCTTC
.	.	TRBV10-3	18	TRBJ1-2	CAISESKGLAGSSYGYTF	TGTGCCATCAGTGAGTCGAAGGGCCTGGCAGGGTCCTCCTATGGCTACACCTTC
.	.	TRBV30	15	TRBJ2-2	CAWSVRQINTGELFF	TGTGCCTGGAGTGTACGACAGATAAACACCGGGGAGCTGTTTTTT
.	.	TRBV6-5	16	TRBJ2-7	CASSYQSGGGGYEQYF	TGTGCCAGCAGTTACCAAAGTGGCGGGGGCGGGTACGAGCAGTACTTC
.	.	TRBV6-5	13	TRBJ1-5	CASSFGLDQPQHF	TGTGCCAGCAGCTTCGGACTTGATCAGCCCCAGCATTTT
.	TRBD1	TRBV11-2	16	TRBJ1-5	CASSPAGQGADQPQHF	TGTGCCAGCAGCCCGGCGGGACAGGGGGCTGATCAGCCCCAGCATTTT
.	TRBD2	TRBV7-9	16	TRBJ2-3	CASSLTSGGAELAQYF	TGTGCCAGCAGCCTAACTAGCGGGGGGGCCGAGTTGGCGCAGTATTTT
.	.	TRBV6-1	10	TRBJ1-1	CASTNKRAFF	TGTGCCAGCACCAACAAGCGGGCTTTCTTT
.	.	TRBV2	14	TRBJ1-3	CASRDGGSGNTIYF	TGTGCCAGCAGAGACGGAGGTTCTGGAAACACCATATATTTT
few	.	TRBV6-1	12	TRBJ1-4	CASSEGSLKLFF	TGTGCCAGCAGTGAAGGGAGCCTTAAACTGTTTTTT
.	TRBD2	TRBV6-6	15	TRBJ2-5	CASSFQAGVQETQYF	TGTGCCAGCAGTTTCCAAGCGGGGGTGCAAGAGACCCAGTACTTC
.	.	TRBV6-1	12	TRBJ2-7	CASSENRARQYF	TGTGCCAGCAGTGAAAACAGGGCGAGGCAGTACTTC
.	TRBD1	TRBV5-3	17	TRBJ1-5	CARSEGQGALGNQPQHF	TGTGCCAGAAGCGAGGGACAGGGGGCCCTCGGCAATCAGCCCCAGCATTTT
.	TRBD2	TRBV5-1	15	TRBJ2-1	CASSPIAGGRNEQFF	TGCGCCAGCAGCCCCATAGCGGGGGGGCGTAATGAGCAGTTCTTC
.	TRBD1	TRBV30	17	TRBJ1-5	CAWSDTGTGGINQPQHF	TGTGCCTGGAGCGATACAGGGACAGGGGGTATCAATCAGCCCCAGCATTTT
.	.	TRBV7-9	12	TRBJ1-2	CSSSLELRGISF	TGTTCCAGCAGCTTAGAGCTCCGGGGGATCTCCTTC
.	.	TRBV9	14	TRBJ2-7	CASSALSGSYEQYF	TGTGCCAGCAGCGCGCTATCCGGCTCCTACGAGCAGTACTTC
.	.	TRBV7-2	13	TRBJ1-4	CASSFAGGEKLFF	TGTGCCAGCAGCTTTGCCGGGGGTGAAAAACTGTTTTTT
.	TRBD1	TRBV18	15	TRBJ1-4	CASSARDSSNEKLFF	TGTGCCAGCTCGGCTAGGGACAGCTCTAATGAAAAACTGTTTTTT
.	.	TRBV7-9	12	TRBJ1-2	CSSSWENYGYTF	TGTTCCAGCAGCTGGGAGAACTATGGCTACACCTTC
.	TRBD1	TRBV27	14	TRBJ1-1	CASRRGQENTEAFF	TGTGCCAGCAGACGGGGACAGGAGAACACTGAAGCTTTCTTT
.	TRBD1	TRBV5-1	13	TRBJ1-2	CASSSGQGDGYTF	TGCGCCAGCAGCTCAGGACAGGGAGATGGCTACACCTTC
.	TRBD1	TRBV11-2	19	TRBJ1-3	CASTPLPGTGPFAGNTIYF	TGTGCCAGCACGCCCTTGCCGGGGACAGGGCCTTTTGCAGGAAACACCATATATTTT
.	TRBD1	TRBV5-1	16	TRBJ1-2	CASSLRDRDDNYGYTF	TGCGCCAGCAGCCTCCGGGACAGGGATGACAACTATGGCTACACCTTC
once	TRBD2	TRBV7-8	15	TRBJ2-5	CASSLDGGRSETQYF	TGTGCCAGCAGCTTAGATGGCGGGAGGTCAGAGACCCAGTACTTC
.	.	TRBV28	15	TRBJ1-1	CASSPPDSSYTEAFF	TGTGCCAGCAGCCCGCCGGACAGTTCATACACTGAAGCTTTCTTT
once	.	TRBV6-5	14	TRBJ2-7	CASSYSRGLYEQYF	TGTGCCAGCAGTTACTCTAGGGGACTCTACGAGCAGTACTTC
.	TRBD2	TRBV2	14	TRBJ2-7	CATRILASSYEQYF	TGTGCCACCCGTATACTAGCGAGCTCCTACGAGCAGTACTTC
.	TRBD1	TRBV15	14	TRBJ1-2	CATRTGVDISGYTF	TGTGCCACCAGAACAGGGGTTGATATAAGTGGCTACACCTTC
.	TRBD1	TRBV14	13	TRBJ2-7	CASSRQGYYEQYF	TGTGCCAGCAGCCGACAGGGGTACTACGAGCAGTACTTC
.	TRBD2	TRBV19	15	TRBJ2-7	CASSRRLAGDYEQYF	TGTGCCAGTAGTCGCAGACTAGCGGGGGACTACGAGCAGTACTTC